Below are 29 T cell receptor beta chains sequenced from a single sample in a study of early T cells in non-severe SARS-CoV-2 infection. TCRdb re-derived calls from the 5' RACE reads in MiXCR, one entry per CDR3 protein. The sample holds roughly 40,000 distinct CDR3 sequences, 6.3% seen once. Sequenced sample: whole blood. The receptors derive from an adult who was a healthcare worker with PCR-confirmed SARS-CoV-2 infection or an uninfected control (not recorded which).

The rearrangement joins TRBV11-2 to TRBJ2-7; 9 bases agree with TRBD2. The V gene end was trimmed by 5 bases and the J gene end by 3 bases; junction bases not matched to a gene: 8. This CDR3 region has 15 residues. Germline CDR1 SGHAT, CDR2 FQNNGV. CDR3 residues: CASSKKREDIYEQYF. Written as DNA, the CDR3 is TGTGCCAGCAGCAAAAAGCGGGAGGACATCTACGAGCAGTACTTC.

This clonotype was seen repeatedly, ten times or more. The chain combines TRBV29-1 with TRBJ1-4; D might be TRBD1 (6 bases). The CDR3 loop spans 14 amino acids. V lost 4 bases and J 7 bases, leaving 16 bases between the germline ends. Per germline, CDR1 SQVTM and CDR2 ANQGSEA. CDR3 sequence: CSVAITGSVEKLFF. The DNA of the CDR3 is TGCAGCGTTGCCATCACAGGGTCGGTTGAAAAACTGTTTTTT.

The V and J genes are TRBV7-8 and TRBJ2-5, with a tentative D call TRBD1 (6 bases). Between the trimmed V and J ends, which lost 5 bases and 4 bases, there was a span of 14 bases. Germline V lookup: CDR1 SGHVS, CDR2 FQNEAQ. The CDR3 has 14 residues. CDR3 in DNA: TGTGCCAGCAGCCGAGGGGGAATCGGAGAGACCCAGTACTTC. Translated: CASSRGGIGETQYF.

Ten or more counts support this clonotype. The rearrangement links TRBV28 to TRBJ2-1; weak D call: TRBD1 (6 bases). CDR3 length: 12 amino acids. Germline loops: CDR1 MDHEN, CDR2 SYDVKM. V was clipped by 5 bases and J by 9 bases, with 11 bases between them. The CDR3 DNA is TGTGCCAGCAGTCGCAGGGGCTTTGAGCAGTTCTTC. It yields the protein CASSRRGFEQFF. The full variable domain, with the rest looked up from reference TRBV28 and TRBJ2-1, is DVKVTQSSRYLVKRTGEKVFLECVQDMDHENMFWYRQDPGLGLRLIYFSYDVKMKEKGDIPEGYSVSREKKERFSLILESASTNQTSMYLCASSRRGFEQFFGPGTRLTVL.

This clonotype was observed many times. This chain joins TRBV5-1 and TRBJ2-5; D gene unclear. Between the trimmed V and J ends, which lost 2 bases and 5 bases, there was a span of 13 bases. This CDR3 comprises 14 residues. Germline lookup yields CDR1 SGHRS and CDR2 YFSETQ. CDR3 region: CASSLGEGRETQYF. Written as DNA, the CDR3 is TGCGCCAGCAGCTTAGGTGAAGGGCGGGAGACCCAGTACTTC. Full variable domain (outside the CDR3, taken from reference TRBV5-1 and TRBJ2-5): KAGVTQTPRYLIKTRGQQVTLSCSPISGHRSVSWYQQTPGQGLQFLFEYFSETQRNKGNFPGRFSGRQFSNSRSEMNVSTLELGDSALYLCASSLGEGRETQYFGPGTRLLVL.

Many counts were recorded for this clonotype. CDR3: CASGEAGGPSSYNEQFF. In nucleotides, the CDR3 is TGTGCCAGCGGGGAAGCGGGAGGGCCAAGCTCCTACAATGAGCAGTTCTTC. The chain links TRBV6-2 or TRBV6-3 to TRBJ2-1, with 10 bases aligning to TRBD2. J gave up 0 bases and V 8 bases, and 10 bases lay outside the gene matches. The germline V gene has CDR1 MNHEY and CDR2 SVGEGT. The CDR3 runs 17 residues.

This clonotype was detected many times. The rearrangement joins TRBV27 to TRBJ1-1; D not resolved. This CDR3 is 13 amino acids long. The germline V gene has CDR1 MNHEY and CDR2 SMNVEV (reference sequence). With 3 bases removed from V and 1 base from J, the gap between germline ends came to 6 bases. The CDR3 is CASSLKGNTEAFF. Written as DNA, the CDR3 is TGTGCCAGCAGTTTGAAAGGGAACACTGAAGCTTTCTTT.

V is TRBV7-6 and J is TRBJ2-1; D is perhaps TRBD1 (6 bases). The germline gives CDR1 SGHVS, CDR2 FNYEAQ. The CDR3 is made up of 15 amino acids. Trimming took 6 bases from V and 0 from J, leaving 12 bases between them. CDR3 protein: CASSPGTTSYNEQFF. Written as DNA, the CDR3 is TGTGCCAGCAGTCCCGGGACAACCTCCTACAATGAGCAGTTCTTC.

V usage is TRBV12-3 or TRBV12-4 and J usage is TRBJ1-5; D remains unclear. V was shortened by 6 bases and J by 0 bases, with 6 bases between the two germline ends. This CDR3 is 13 amino acids long. The CDR3 sequence is CASSPYSNQPQHF. CDR3 coding DNA: TGTGCCAGCAGCCCATATAGCAATCAGCCCCAGCATTTT.

This clonotype has only a few counts. The chain combines TRBV28 with TRBJ1-2, with 7 bases matching TRBD1. This CDR3 comprises 16 residues. The V gene's germline CDR1 is MDHEN and CDR2 SYDVKM. Losses at the gene ends were 4 bases for V and 6 bases for J; bases not matched to a gene: 14. The CDR3 DNA sequence: TGTGCCAGCAGTTCCATTTACGACAGGGACTGGCATGGCTACACCTTC. Translating gives CASSSIYDRDWHGYTF.

This clonotype was seen repeatedly, ten times or more. V and J are TRBV5-1 and TRBJ2-7, with 7 nucleotides matching TRBD1. Germline-derived CDR1 and CDR2 are SGHRS and YFSETQ. Trimming took 2 bases from V and 5 from J; bases not matched to a gene: 4. The CDR3 is 13 residues long. The CDR3 nucleotides are TGCGCCAGCAGCTTACAGGGGAGTGACGAGCAGTACTTC. Encoded protein: CASSLQGSDEQYF.

The rearrangement joins TRBV2 to TRBJ2-1; D is uncertain. The CDR3 runs to 12 residues. From germline, CDR1 is SNHLY and CDR2 FYNNEI. Trimming stripped 5 bases from V and 6 bases from J, with 8 bases between. DNA for the CDR3: TGTGCCAGCAGTTATTCCGCCAATGAGCAGTTCTTC. Amino acid sequence: CASSYSANEQFF.

This clonotype came up a few times. The chain is built from TRBV7-2 and TRBJ2-1, with 12 nucleotides matching TRBD2. Germline CDR1 SGHTA, CDR2 FQGNSA. Germline trimming cut 2 bases from V and 0 bases from J; bases unmatched to any gene: 5. The CDR3 totals 18 residues. The CDR3 DNA follows: TGTGCCAGCAGCTTAAGGGGACTAGCGGGTTACTCCTACAATGAGCAGTTCTTC. It encodes CASSLRGLAGYSYNEQFF.

This sequence joins TRBV2 and TRBJ1-5; TRBD1 aligns across 8 bases. Germline-derived CDR1 and CDR2 are SNHLY and FYNNEI. The CDR3 length is 14 residues. The V and J ends lost 5 bases and 5 bases, in that order; junction bases with no gene match: 5. In DNA form, the CDR3 reads TGTGCCAGCAGTAGACAGGGGCGTTATCAGCCCCAGCATTTT. It yields the protein CASSRQGRYQPQHF. The variable domain in full, completed from reference TRBV2 and TRBJ1-5, reads EPEVTQTPSHQVTQMGQEVILRCVPISNHLYFYWYRQILGQKVEFLVSFYNNEISEKSEIFDDQFSVERPDGSNFTLKIRSTKLEDSAMYFCASSRQGRYQPQHFGDGTRLSIL.

This clonotype has more than one count but fewer than ten. This CDR3 is CATSARDSRTYNEQFF. The CDR3 coding sequence is TGTGCCACCAGTGCGAGGGACAGTCGCACCTACAATGAGCAGTTCTTC. V usage is TRBV24-1 and J usage is TRBJ2-1, with 7 bases aligning to TRBD1. CDR1 is KGHDR, CDR2 SFDVKD, per germline. V shed 5 bases and J 2 bases; nucleotides not matched to a gene: 8. The CDR3 loop spans 16 amino acids.

This clonotype was seen at least ten times. The CDR3 is CASSLTGVAQFF. DNA for the CDR3: TGTGCCAGCAGCTTAACGGGAGTCGCGCAGTTCTTC. V gene TRBV7-6 combines with J gene TRBJ2-1, with TRBD2 as a possible D gene (6 bases). Trimming cost V 2 bases and J 12 bases, with 11 bases left between them. This CDR3 has 12 residues. The germline CDR1 and CDR2 sequences are SGHVS and FNYEAQ.

This clonotype came up a few times. V gene TRBV5-5 combines with J gene TRBJ2-7; D is undetermined. Trimming took off 4 bases at V and 3 bases at J, with 11 bases between the two ends. The germline CDR1 and CDR2 sequences are SGHKS and YYEKEE (reference sequence). There are 13 residues in the CDR3. The CDR3 spells CASSLGPHYEQYF. CDR3 bases: TGTGCCAGCAGCCTAGGACCGCACTACGAGCAGTACTTC. The complete variable domain, with remaining parts taken from reference TRBV5-5 and TRBJ2-7, reads DAGVTQSPTHLIKTRGQQVTLRCSPISGHKSVSWYQQVLGQGPQFIFQYYEKEERGRGNFPDRFSARQFPNYSSELNVNALLLGDSALYLCASSLGPHYEQYFGPGTRLTVT.

This clonotype was detected only a few times. This chain connects TRBV7-9 to TRBJ2-5; D gene uncertain. This CDR3 region has 11 residues. The germline gives CDR1 SEHNR, CDR2 FQNEAQ (reference sequence). The ends were cut back, 5 bases at V and 4 bases at J, with 5 bases in the middle. CDR3 sequence reads: CASSRRETQYF. The CDR3 coding sequence is TGTGCCAGCAGCCGCAGAGAGACCCAGTACTTC.

This clonotype was observed a few times. The chain employs TRBV27 and TRBJ2-7; TRBD1 aligns across 7 bases. The CDR3 has 14 residues. V was clipped by 5 bases and J by 0 bases; unmatched bases: 4. Germline CDR1 is MNHEY and CDR2 is SMNVEV (reference sequence). CDR3 bases: TGTGCCAGCAGTCGGGACAGAAACTCCTACGAGCAGTACTTC. Amino acid sequence: CASSRDRNSYEQYF.

This clonotype was picked up many times. CDR3 in DNA: TGCGCCAGCAGCACCAGGAGGGGGGAAGAGACCCAGTACTTC. This codes for CASSTRRGEETQYF. This chain links TRBV5-1 with TRBJ2-5, with D possibly called TRBD1 or TRBD2 (6 bases each). CDR3 length: 14 amino acids. CDR1 is SGHRS and CDR2 is YFSETQ in the germline V gene. The ends were cut back, 4 bases at V and 3 bases at J, with 13 bases in the middle.

This clonotype was seen a handful of times. The chain is built from TRBV20-1 and TRBJ2-1; the match to TRBD2 covers 12 bases. V trimming: 6 bases; J trimming: 9 bases; junction bases outside the gene matches: 3. CDR3 size: 12 residues. Germline V gene data show CDR1 as DFQATT and CDR2 as SNEGSKA (reference sequence). The DNA for the CDR3 is TGCAGTGCCACTAGCGGGAGGCTTGAGCAGTTCTTC. This encodes CSATSGRLEQFF.

Ten or more counts support this clonotype. The chain uses TRBV20-1 and TRBJ2-7, with a possible D match to TRBD2 (6 bases). Trimming removed 4 bases at V and 0 bases at J, with 13 bases between. CDR3 length: 14 amino acids. Germline values: CDR1 DFQATT, CDR2 SNEGSKA (reference sequence). As DNA, the CDR3 is TGCAGTGCTATCGGACGGGAGCACTCCTACGAGCAGTACTTC. Amino acids: CSAIGREHSYEQYF.

This clonotype occurred a few times. The V call is TRBV5-1, the J call TRBJ2-1; 9 positions agree with TRBD1. After removal of 4 bases from V and 4 bases from J, the junction contained 6 bases not matched to a gene. Germline V gene sequence: CDR1 SGHRS, CDR2 YFSETQ. The CDR3 runs 15 residues. CDR3 region: CASSAGTGLYNEQFF. For the CDR3, the DNA is TGCGCCAGCAGCGCCGGGACAGGGTTGTACAATGAGCAGTTCTTC.

In this sample, this clonotype turned up many times. The chain joins TRBV7-2 to TRBJ2-1, with 7 bases that match TRBD2. Unmatched junction bases numbered 7, after V lost 6 bases and J lost 2 bases. CDR1 and CDR2 (germline): SGHTA, FQGNSA. This CDR3 is 15 amino acids long. CDR3 nucleotide sequence: TGTGCCAGCAGTCCCCTGCGGGGGACCTACAATGAGCAGTTCTTC. It translates to CASSPLRGTYNEQFF.

This clonotype was recorded a few times. The gene calls are TRBV6-5 and TRBJ1-2, with D tentatively TRBD1 (6 bases). Germline CDR1 and CDR2: MNHEY and SVGAGI. Trimming stripped 7 bases from V and 5 bases from J, with 17 bases between. The CDR3 is 14 residues long. CDR3 in amino acids: CASKIPGAYYGYTF. In DNA form, the CDR3 reads TGTGCCAGCAAAATCCCAGGGGCCTATTATGGCTACACCTTC.

By share, this clonotype ranks as medium-sized. The rearrangement joins TRBV7-8 to TRBJ1-6, with a weak D call TRBD1 (6 bases). CDR3 length: 16 amino acids. The ends were cut back, 4 bases at V and 0 bases at J, with 10 bases in the middle. The germline gives CDR1 SGHVS, CDR2 FQNEAQ. This chain's CDR3 is CASSSGAGSYNSPLHF. CDR3 bases: TGTGCCAGCAGCTCAGGGGCCGGCTCCTATAATTCACCCCTCCACTTT.

The V call is TRBV20-1, the J call TRBJ1-2; possibly TRBD1 for D (5 bases). The CDR3 runs 11 residues. The germline V gene has CDR1 DFQATT and CDR2 SNEGSKA (reference sequence). The V end was cut by 4 bases, the J end by 6 bases, with 9 bases between. The CDR3 spells CSATQGHGYTF. In nucleotides, the CDR3 is TGCAGTGCTACCCAGGGCCATGGCTACACCTTC.

This clonotype was counted many times. The V and J genes are TRBV7-2 and TRBJ2-1; D not resolved. Trimming took off 5 bases at V and 7 bases at J, with 18 bases between the two ends. This CDR3 contains 15 residues. From germline, CDR1 is SGHTA and CDR2 FQGNSA. The CDR3 DNA reads as TGTGCCAGCAGCCGCAGTATCTCCTCTATGAATGAGCAGTTCTTC. It yields the protein CASSRSISSMNEQFF.

This clonotype was seen many times. This rearrangement joins TRBV20-1 to TRBJ2-7; perhaps TRBD1 as D (6 bases). The CDR3 has 11 residues. V lost 3 bases and J 9 bases, leaving 12 bases between the germline ends. The germline V gene has CDR1 DFQATT and CDR2 SNEGSKA (reference sequence). The CDR3 protein is CSASPRTVQYF. CDR3 bases: TGCAGTGCTAGCCCAAGGACAGTGCAGTACTTC.